This is a list of T cell receptor beta chains from one sample in a study of OX40 agonist ivuxolimab in advanced cancers. The repertoire was sequenced with immunoSEQ multiplex PCR; TCRdb's copy has only in-frame clones and lacks some. The sample includes over 80,000 clones, about 90% of them seen just once. The sequencing used CD4+ or CD8+ T cells sorted from blood, collected in a trial of the OX40 agonist ivuxolimab. Every receptor here comes from an adult with an advanced solid tumor such as melanoma, head and neck, liver or kidney cancer. The CDR3 runs from the conserved cysteine through the conserved F or W. The D gene is left open where the match is weak. Not all rows give a size; the values are once, few, many and, for expanded clones, a class.

j_gene | v_gene | len | d_gene | abundance | CDR3aa | CDR3nt
TRBJ1-4 | TRBV7-2 | 13 | NA | NA | CASSLGLNEKLFF | TGTGCCAGCAGCTTAGGGCTAAATGAAAAACTGTTTTTT
TRBJ1-2 | TRBV28 | 11 | NA | NA | CASGLDYGYTF | TGTGCCAGCGGACTTGACTATGGCTACACCTTC
TRBJ1-2 | TRBV28 | 16 | TRBD1 | NA | CATTSPGTGGDYGYTF | TGTGCCACCACCTCTCCCGGGACAGGGGGCGACTATGGCTACACCTTC
TRBJ1-5 | TRBV28 | 14 | NA | NA | CASRPTGSNQPQHF | TGTGCCAGCAGGCCTACAGGTAGCAATCAGCCCCAGCATTTT
TRBJ2-5 | TRBV18 | 14 | NA | NA | CASSLSGSGETQYF | TGTGCCAGCTCACTAAGCGGGTCGGGTGAGACCCAGTACTTC
TRBJ1-2 | TRBV18 | 15 | NA | NA | CASSPERTANYGYTF | TGTGCCAGCTCACCAGAAAGGACTGCAAACTATGGCTACACCTTC
TRBJ2-1 | TRBV6-5 | 12 | TRBD2 | once | CASSSLAGPQFF | TGTGCCAGCAGTTCATTAGCGGGACCTCAGTTCTTC
TRBJ2-1 | TRBV6-6 | 16 | NA | NA | CASSPPGNEPYNEQFF | TGTGCCAGCAGTCCCCCGGGTAACGAACCCTACAATGAGCAGTTCTTC
TRBJ2-3 | TRBV7-2 | 14 | TRBD2 | NA | CASSLGDYGDTQYF | TGTGCCAGCAGCTTAGGGGACTACGGAGATACGCAGTATTTT
TRBJ2-3 | TRBV29-1 | 14 | TRBD1 | NA | CSGARDRGFDTQYF | TGCAGCGGGGCCCGGGACAGGGGGTTCGATACGCAGTATTTT
TRBJ2-7 | TRBV25-1 | 11 | NA | NA | CASSELEREYF | TGTGCCAGCAGTGAATTAGAGCGGGAGTACTTC
TRBJ2-5 | TRBV6-6 | 16 | TRBD1 | NA | CASSYRTGDSLETQYF | TGTGCCAGCAGTTACAGGACAGGCGACTCTCTAGAGACCCAGTACTTC
TRBJ2-3 | TRBV9 | 15 | NA | NA | CASSATGGVTDTQYF | TGTGCCAGCAGCGCGACTGGAGGGGTCACAGATACGCAGTATTTT
TRBJ2-7 | TRBV11-2 | 17 | NA | NA | CASSFLRLVGTGYEQYF | TGTGCCAGCAGCTTTTTGCGTTTGGTGGGGACGGGATACGAGCAGTACTTC
TRBJ2-2 | TRBV4-2 | 17 | NA | few | CASSQVVTGFTTGELFF | TGTGCCAGCAGCCAAGTCGTAACAGGGTTTACCACCGGGGAGCTGTTTTTT
TRBJ2-2 | TRBV19 | 13 | TRBD1 | NA | CASSGTGTGELFF | TGTGCCAGTAGCGGGACAGGAACCGGGGAGCTGTTTTTT
TRBJ2-4 | TRBV11-3 | 16 | TRBD2 | NA | CASSFAPSGPGNIQYF | TGTGCCAGCAGCTTTGCGCCTAGCGGTCCGGGAAACATTCAGTACTTC
TRBJ1-2 | TRBV7-2 | 16 | TRBD1 | NA | CASSSGQEGHNYGYTF | TGTGCCAGCAGCTCAGGACAGGAGGGCCATAACTATGGCTACACCTTC
TRBJ2-5 | TRBV15 | 17 | TRBD2 | NA | CATSRAPLAGGIETQYF | TGTGCCACCAGCAGGGCTCCACTAGCGGGGGGCATTGAGACCCAGTACTTC
TRBJ2-1 | TRBV6-6 | 15 | TRBD2 | NA | CASSSLAAGGGEQFF | TGTGCCAGCAGTTCACTAGCAGCGGGGGGGGGTGAGCAGTTCTTC
TRBJ2-2 | TRBV6-5 | 14 | TRBD1 | once | CASSRGQDTGELFF | TGTGCCAGCAGCCGAGGACAGGACACCGGGGAGCTGTTTTTT
TRBJ2-5 | TRBV11-3 | 13 | NA | NA | CASSNPGVGTQYF | TGTGCCAGCAGCAACCCGGGAGTGGGGACCCAGTACTTC
TRBJ2-3 | TRBV5-8 | 12 | NA | NA | CASSFRTDTQYF | TGTGCCAGCAGCTTCCGCACAGATACGCAGTATTTT
TRBJ1-4 | TRBV6-5 | 15 | NA | NA | CASSYNTATNEKLFF | TGTGCCAGCAGTTACAACACCGCAACTAATGAAAAACTGTTTTTT
TRBJ2-7 | TRBV29-1 | 13 | NA | NA | CSAEGRGGYEQYF | TGCAGCGCCGAGGGCAGGGGAGGCTACGAGCAGTACTTC
TRBJ2-1 | TRBV11-2 | 15 | TRBD2 | NA | CASSVRLAAYNEQFF | TGTGCCAGCAGCGTCAGACTAGCGGCTTACAATGAGCAGTTCTTC
TRBJ2-3 | TRBV28 | 15 | TRBD1 | once | CASLGAGQGTDTQYF | TGTGCCAGCCTGGGGGCGGGACAGGGCACAGATACGCAGTATTTT
TRBJ1-2 | TRBV5-4 | 14 | NA | NA | CASSRLSEGRGYTF | TGTGCCAGCAGCCGCTTGAGTGAGGGTCGTGGCTACACCTTC
TRBJ2-3 | TRBV6-5 | 15 | TRBD2 | NA | CASSITSGYTDTQYF | TGTGCCAGCAGCATTACTAGCGGGTACACAGATACGCAGTATTTT
TRBJ2-1 | TRBV11-3 | 14 | NA | NA | CASSARLSGLEQFF | TGTGCCAGCAGCGCCCGCCTAAGCGGGTTAGAGCAGTTCTTC
TRBJ1-2 | TRBV4-2 | 13 | NA | NA | CASSPPVSYGYTF | TGTGCCAGCAGCCCCCCGGTATCCTATGGCTACACCTTC
TRBJ2-7 | TRBV5-4 | 14 | NA | NA | CASSFQTEGDEQYF | TGTGCCAGCAGCTTTCAAACAGAGGGGGACGAGCAGTACTTC
TRBJ2-1 | TRBV4-2 | 13 | NA | once | CASSQEGTHRQFF | TGTGCCAGCAGCCAAGAAGGCACCCATAGGCAGTTCTTC
TRBJ2-3 | TRBV2 | 15 | NA | NA | CASTLGTSGVDTQYF | TGTGCCAGCACCTTGGGGACTTCAGGAGTAGATACGCAGTATTTT
TRBJ1-5 | TRBV19 | 14 | NA | NA | CATTGSNSRQPQHF | TGTGCCACCACGGGAAGTAACTCGAGGCAGCCCCAGCATTTT
TRBJ1-4 | TRBV5-1 | 19 | TRBD1 | NA | CASSLESTVRTGAEEKLFF | TGCGCCAGCAGCTTGGAAAGTACGGTCCGGACAGGGGCAGAGGAAAAACTGTTTTTT
TRBJ1-2 | TRBV10-1 | 13 | NA | NA | CASSEGQHYGYTF | TGCGCCAGCAGTGAGGGACAGCACTATGGCTACACCTTC
TRBJ2-7 | TRBV11-2 | 14 | NA | NA | CASSLQGFNPEQYF | TGTGCCAGCAGCTTACAGGGATTCAATCCAGAGCAGTACTTC
TRBJ2-7 | TRBV5-1 | 16 | TRBD2 | NA | CASSPVGAGDISEQYF | TGCGCCAGCAGCCCCGTTGGGGCGGGAGACATATCCGAGCAGTACTTC
TRBJ1-1 | TRBV4-2 | 15 | NA | NA | CASSQDLVQDTEAFF | TGTGCCAGCAGCCAAGATCTCGTGCAGGATACTGAAGCTTTCTTT
TRBJ2-5 | TRBV18 | 13 | NA | NA | CASSPPWGETQYF | TGTGCCAGCTCACCACCTTGGGGAGAGACCCAGTACTTC
TRBJ2-1 | TRBV7-3 | 17 | NA | NA | CASSPGTGASSYNEQFF | TGTGCCAGCAGCCCCGGGACGGGGGCCAGCTCCTACAATGAGCAGTTCTTC
TRBJ2-7 | TRBV7-6 | 14 | TRBD1 | NA | CASSLDRGLSEQYF | TGTGCCAGCAGCTTAGACAGGGGGCTTTCCGAGCAGTACTTC
TRBJ2-6 | TRBV18 | 18 | TRBD1 | few | CASSKAGQGMAGANVLTF | TGTGCCAGCTCAAAGGCGGGACAGGGGATGGCTGGGGCCAACGTCCTGACTTTC
TRBJ1-5 | TRBV7-8 | 13 | NA | NA | CASSLESNQPQHF | TGTGCCAGCAGCTTAGAGTCCAATCAGCCCCAGCATTTT
TRBJ1-2 | TRBV7-2 | 14 | TRBD1 | NA | CASSLGQGGYGYTF | TGTGCCAGCAGCCTCGGACAGGGGGGCTATGGCTACACCTTC
TRBJ2-5 | TRBV5-5 | 12 | NA | NA | CASSLVGETQYF | TGTGCCAGCAGCTTGGTGGGGGAGACCCAGTACTTC
TRBJ2-7 | TRBV18 | 14 | NA | NA | CASSPQGGSYEQYF | TGTGCCAGCTCACCACAGGGGGGGTCCTACGAGCAGTACTTC
TRBJ2-2 | TRBV5-4 | 14 | TRBD2 | NA | CASSRGGRTGELFF | TGTGCCAGCAGCCGGGGGGGCCGAACCGGGGAGCTGTTTTTT
TRBJ2-1 | TRBV7-9 | 14 | NA | NA | CASSLGGGRTPEFF | TGTGCCAGCAGCTTAGGAGGTGGGAGAACCCCGGAGTTCTTC
TRBJ1-2 | TRBV4-1 | 15 | TRBD1 | NA | CASTQGGGRGYGYTF | TGCGCCAGCACTCAGGGGGGAGGAAGGGGGTATGGCTACACCTTC
TRBJ2-1 | TRBV11-3 | 14 | TRBD1 | NA | CASSNNRGYNEQFF | TGTGCCAGCAGCAACAACAGGGGGTACAATGAGCAGTTCTTC
TRBJ2-7 | TRBV27 | 14 | NA | NA | CASSLSSWAYEQYF | TGTGCCAGCAGTTTGAGCAGTTGGGCCTACGAGCAGTACTTC
TRBJ2-3 | TRBV28 | 15 | NA | NA | CASWLSVHSTDTQYF | TGTGCCAGCTGGTTATCGGTACATTCCACAGATACGCAGTATTTT
TRBJ2-3 | TRBV5-6 | 15 | TRBD2 | NA | CASSRTSGVTDTQYF | TGTGCCAGCAGCCGGACTAGCGGGGTTACAGATACGCAGTATTTT
TRBJ2-3 | TRBV7-9 | 15 | NA | NA | CASSLNTGLADTQYF | TGTGCCAGCAGCTTAAACACGGGATTGGCAGATACGCAGTATTTT
TRBJ1-1 | TRBV5-4 | 17 | NA | NA | CASSHGGRLTGDTEAFF | TGTGCCAGCAGCCACGGGGGACGCCTGACGGGGGACACTGAAGCTTTCTTT
TRBJ2-7 | TRBV10-3 | 15 | NA | NA | CAISEGGVGTYEQYF | TGTGCCATCAGTGAGGGAGGGGTCGGAACCTACGAGCAGTACTTC
TRBJ2-3 | TRBV5-1 | 16 | TRBD2 | NA | CASSQLSGGAADTQYF | TGCGCCAGCAGCCAACTAAGCGGGGGGGCCGCAGATACGCAGTATTTT